The 17 T cell receptor beta chains below all came from one sample that was sequenced in a study of coeliac disease. TCRdb's copy holds only in-frame clones and misses some; the assay was immunoSEQ multiplex PCR. The sample contains 900 to 1,400 clones, around three fifths of which appear only once. The sample consisted of intraepithelial lymphocytes from the gut. The receptor source for this set is a man aged 65 to 85 without celiac disease.

CDR3 loop: CASSLSREFPHF. In nucleotides, the CDR3 is TGTGCCAGCAGCCTTTCCCGGGAGTTTCCGCATTTT. The chain combines TRBV6-6 with TRBJ1-5; D unresolved. Germline assignment: CDR1 MNHNY and CDR2 SVGAGI (reference sequence). This CDR3 spans 12 amino acids. V gave up 6 bases and J gave up 15 bases, with 18 bases separating them.

In this sample, this clone turned up a few times. The rearrangement joins TRBV2 to TRBJ1-6; possibly TRBD1 for D (6 bases). The V gene lost 11 bases and the J gene lost 5 bases, with 13 bases spanning the gap. The CDR3 totals 13 residues. Germline assignment: CDR1 SNHLY and CDR2 FYNNEI. The chain's CDR3 is CAGGGENNSPLHF. The CDR3 DNA reads TGTGCCGGGGGGGGCGAAAATAATTCACCCCTCCACTTT.

The rearrangement links TRBV11-2 to TRBJ2-7, with D maybe TRBD1 (6 bases). The germline gives CDR1 SGHAT, CDR2 FQNNGV. Trimming took off 4 bases at V and 4 bases at J, with 17 bases between the two ends. The CDR3 consists of 15 residues. DNA for the CDR3: TGTGCCAGCAGCTCCCGTACAGGGTCGGATTACGAGCAGTACTTC. As protein: CASSSRTGSDYEQYF.

V and J are TRBV27 and TRBJ2-7; weak D call: TRBD1 (5 bases). The V and J ends lost 3 bases and 1 base respectively, with 13 bases between them. This CDR3 comprises 15 residues. Germline CDR1 and CDR2: MNHEY and SMNVEV (reference sequence). The CDR3 spells CASSFLPQGSYEQYF. The CDR3 coding sequence is TGTGCCAGCAGTTTCCTCCCTCAGGGTTCCTACGAGCAGTACTTC.

The table lists this clone with a count of one. The chain has TRBV18 and TRBJ2-1; 7 bases map to TRBD2. The length of the CDR3 is 16 residues. Trimming took 2 bases from V and 4 from J; bases not matched to a gene: 8. Germline V gives CDR1 KGHSH, CDR2 LQKENI. The CDR3 DNA follows: TGTGCCAGCTCACCAGGTTCGGGGGGAATTTACAATGAGCAGTTCTTC. It encodes CASSPGSGGIYNEQFF.

The chain employs TRBV19 and TRBJ2-6; D might be TRBD1 (6 bases). Looked up from germline, CDR1 is LNHDA and CDR2 is SQIVND (reference sequence). The CDR3 runs to 16 residues. V was trimmed by 3 bases and J by 0 bases, leaving 9 bases between them. The DNA of the CDR3 is TGTGCCAGTAGTATTATACAGGGCTCTGGGGCCAACGTCCTGACTTTC. This encodes CASSIIQGSGANVLTF.

Notes on this clone: Other DNA sequences from this sample encode an identical CDR3 as well. The chain uses TRBV9 and TRBJ1-2; tentative D call: TRBD1 (5 bases). Germline values: CDR1 SGDLS, CDR2 YYNGEE. V shed 3 bases and J shed 4 bases, with 10 bases lying between them. The CDR3 has 13 amino acids. The CDR3 DNA follows: TGTGCCAGCAGCGAGCGGGGCGGCTATGGCTACACCTTC. Translated, it gives CASSERGGYGYTF.

The chain links TRBV6-6 to TRBJ1-5; D gene unclear. The length of the CDR3 is 13 residues. V was trimmed by 7 bases and J by 1 base, leaving 8 bases between them. CDR1 and CDR2 (germline): MNHNY, SVGAGI (reference sequence). The CDR3 protein is CASKAASNQPQHF. CDR3 coding DNA: TGTGCCAGCAAGGCAGCGAGCAATCAGCCCCAGCATTTT.

This chain connects TRBV11-3 to TRBJ2-1, with D uncertain. Germline V gene data show CDR1 as SGHNT and CDR2 as YENEEA. V was trimmed by 1 base and J by 2 bases, leaving 9 bases between them. CDR3 length: 15 amino acids. The CDR3 nucleotides are TGTGCCAGCAGCTTAGGAGGCGGCGCCTACAATGAGCAGTTCTTC. Translation gives CASSLGGGAYNEQFF.

The rearrangement uses TRBV11-2 and TRBJ1-5, with 7 bases lining up with TRBD1. V lost 1 base and J lost 3; bases outside the gene matches: 6. This CDR3 comprises 16 residues. Looked up from germline, CDR1 is SGHAT and CDR2 is FQNNGV. In DNA form, the CDR3 reads TGTGCCAGCAGCTTAGGTGCGACAGGGAACAATCAGCCCCAGCATTTT. It specifies CASSLGATGNNQPQHF. The full variable domain, completed using reference TRBV11-2 and TRBJ1-5, is EAGVAQSPRYKIIEKRQSVAFWCNPISGHATLYWYQQILGQGPKLLIQFQNNGVVDDSQLPKDRFSAERLKGVDSTLKIQPAKLEDSAVYLCASSLGATGNNQPQHFGDGTRLSIL.

By frequency in the sample, this clone is large. The V gene is TRBV19, the J gene TRBJ1-4; 10 bases are a match to TRBD1. Germline CDR1 LNHDA, CDR2 SQIVND (reference sequence). The trim removed 6 bases at V and 7 bases at J, leaving 11 bases unmatched. The CDR3 is 16 amino acids. CDR3 sequence: CASSPRQGAPTEKLFF. Written as DNA, the CDR3 is TGTGCCAGTAGCCCCCGACAGGGGGCCCCCACTGAAAAACTGTTTTTT.

The rearrangement links TRBV5-1 to TRBJ2-7; 7 bases are a match to TRBD2. Germline values: CDR1 SGHRS, CDR2 YFSETQ. J was trimmed by 5 bases and V by 4 bases; bases with no gene match: 9. This CDR3 region has 14 residues. This chain's CDR3 is CASSPGGKPHEQYF. The CDR3 DNA reads TGCGCCAGCAGCCCGGGGGGAAAACCTCACGAGCAGTACTTC.

This clone was detected a few times. The rearrangement joins TRBV9 to TRBJ2-7, with 7 nucleotides matching TRBD1. CDR1 is SGDLS and CDR2 is YYNGEE in the germline V gene. J lost 3 bases, V lost 0 bases, and 6 bases had no gene match. CDR3 length equals 15 residues. CDR3 loop: CASSVVPGQIYEQYF. The CDR3 DNA sequence: TGTGCCAGCAGCGTAGTTCCGGGACAGATCTACGAGCAGTACTTC.

The J gene is TRBJ2-1, the V gene TRBV7-2; 11 positions agree with TRBD2. Germline lookup yields CDR1 SGHTA and CDR2 FQGNSA. J was trimmed by 7 bases and V by 5 bases; bases with no gene match: 7. The CDR3 has 15 residues. The CDR3 is CASSLLAGGGNEQFF. The CDR3, as DNA: TGTGCCAGCAGCCTTCTAGCGGGGGGTGGGAATGAGCAGTTCTTC. The full variable domain, with the rest looked up from reference TRBV7-2 and TRBJ2-1, is GAGVSQSPSNKVTEKGKDVELRCDPISGHTALYWYRQSLGQGLEFLIYFQGNSAPDKSGLPSDRFSAERTGGSVSTLTIQRTQQEDSAVYLCASSLLAGGGNEQFFGPGTRLTVL.

This chain uses TRBV6-1 with TRBJ1-2, with 9 bases identical to TRBD1. The CDR3 loop spans 13 amino acids. Germline V lookup: CDR1 MNHNS, CDR2 SASEGT. The V gene end was trimmed by 4 bases and the J gene end by 5 bases; junction bases not matched to a gene: 2. The CDR3 DNA reads as TGTGCCAGCAGTGGGACAGGGGATTATGGCTACACCTTC. Protein product: CASSGTGDYGYTF.

This clone showed up just once. The chain couples TRBV5-1 to TRBJ2-7; D possibly corresponds to TRBD2 (6 bases). Trimming stripped 3 bases from V and 4 bases from J, with 14 bases between. The germline V gene encodes CDR1 SGHRS and CDR2 YFSETQ. This CDR3 region has 14 residues. The CDR3 loop reads CASSYIPGGYEQYF. The CDR3 bases are TGCGCCAGCAGCTATATCCCCGGGGGATACGAGCAGTACTTC.

The V and J genes are TRBV6-5 and TRBJ1-6, with a tentative D call TRBD1 (6 bases). The CDR3 consists of 16 residues. Germline CDR1 and CDR2: MNHEY and SVGAGI. Trimming took off 0 bases at V and 3 bases at J, with 9 bases between the two ends. CDR3: CASSYSQGGYNSPLHF. The CDR3 DNA is TGTGCCAGCAGTTACTCTCAAGGGGGCTATAATTCACCCCTCCACTTT.